The 15 T cell receptor beta chains below were found in one sample sequenced in a study of glioma-infiltrating T cells after dendritic cell vaccination. Time point specified: after dendritic cell vaccination, including at tumor progression/relapse. Sequencing was performed with immunoSEQ multiplex PCR; in TCRdb, only in-frame clones are kept and a portion is missing. Of tens of thousands of clones listed, 85% are singletons. Sequenced here: blood, sampled after dendritic cell vaccination. These receptors all stem from a human donor with glioblastoma.

The J gene is TRBJ2-1, the V gene TRBV4-2; 10 nucleotides agree with TRBD2. The CDR3 loop spans 16 amino acids. The germline CDR1 and CDR2 sequences are LGHNA and YNFKEQ. Unmatched junction bases numbered 6, after V lost 4 bases and J lost 3 bases. The DNA for the CDR3 is TGTGCCAGCAGCCCACCTAGCGGGGGCGACTACAATGAGCAGTTCTTC. Amino acid sequence: CASSPPSGGDYNEQFF.

The chain has TRBV18 and TRBJ2-7; 10 bases map to TRBD1. V lost 3 bases and J lost 6; bases outside the gene matches: 8. From germline, CDR1 is KGHSH and CDR2 LQKENI. This CDR3 spans 15 amino acids. The CDR3 reads CASSPIGTGEGEQYF. CDR3 nucleotides: TGTGCCAGCTCACCCATCGGGACAGGGGAGGGCGAGCAGTACTTC.

The CDR3 DNA follows: TGTGCCACCAGCAGAGATCCGGGGACAGGGGGCGCCGGTAACACCATATATTTT. Translating it yields CATSRDPGTGGAGNTIYF. The chain carries TRBV15 and TRBJ1-3; 12 bases are a match to TRBD1. Germline loops: CDR1 LNHNV, CDR2 YYDKDF (reference sequence). The J segment lost 7 bases and the V segment lost 0 bases, leaving 10 bases of the junction unmatched. CDR3 length equals 18 residues.

The chain has TRBV28 and TRBJ2-2; tentative D call: TRBD2 (6 bases). V lost 5 bases to trimming and J lost 5 bases, with 21 bases between them. The CDR3 runs to 17 residues. Germline V gives CDR1 MDHEN, CDR2 SYDVKM. For the CDR3, the DNA is TGTGCCAGCAGTCCGCCTCTGGGTAGCGGTGGTACCGGGGAGCTGTTTTTT. Encoded protein: CASSPPLGSGGTGELFF.

The gene calls are TRBV25-1 and TRBJ1-5; no firm D call. Trimming pared 1 base from V and 0 bases from J, leaving 7 bases between. The CDR3 totals 15 residues. CDR1 is MGHDK and CDR2 is SYGVNS in the germline V gene. The CDR3 bases are TGTGCCAGCAGTGAATCCCGGTATAGCAATCAGCCCCAGCATTTT. As protein: CASSESRYSNQPQHF.

This sequence joins TRBV4-1 and TRBJ1-3, with a tentative D call TRBD1 (6 bases). There are 15 residues in the CDR3. Germline-derived CDR1 and CDR2 are MGHRA and YSYEKL. Trimming stripped 1 base from V and 0 bases from J, with 7 bases between. CDR3 sequence (DNA): TGCGCCAGCAGCCAAGGGGACACCTCTGGAAACACCATATATTTT. Its protein is CASSQGDTSGNTIYF.

The chain links TRBV6-1 to TRBJ2-7; TRBD1 matches at 9 bases. CDR1 and CDR2 (germline): MNHNS, SASEGT. The CDR3 spans 15 residues. V trimming: 5 bases; J trimming: 3 bases; junction bases outside the gene matches: 8. CDR3 DNA sequence: TGTGCCAGCAGTAATCTCGGGACAGGGATCTACGAGCAGTACTTC. Its protein product is CASSNLGTGIYEQYF.

This rearrangement joins TRBV30 to TRBJ2-2; a possible D gene is TRBD1 (6 bases). Germline CDR1 GTSNPN, CDR2 SVGIG (reference sequence). This CDR3 comprises 14 residues. The V end was cut by 3 bases, the J end by 1 base, with 9 bases between. This chain's CDR3 is CAWRSRGNTGELFF. Here the CDR3 DNA reads TGTGCCTGGAGATCCAGGGGGAACACCGGGGAGCTGTTTTTT.

This rearrangement joins TRBV5-4 to TRBJ2-7; 9 nucleotides agree with TRBD1. CDR1 and CDR2 from the germline V gene are SGHNT and YYREEE (reference sequence). The CDR3 loop spans 15 amino acids. The junction had 9 bases not matched to a gene; V was cut back by 4 bases and J by 4 bases. The CDR3 reads CASSVSGQGRYEQYF. The CDR3 nucleotides are TGTGCCAGCAGCGTCTCGGGACAGGGTCGTTACGAGCAGTACTTC. Complete variable domain (other parts from reference TRBV5-4 and TRBJ2-7): ETGVTQSPTHLIKTRGQQVTLRCSSQSGHNTVSWYQQALGQGPQFIFQYYREEENGRGNFPPRFSGLQFPNYSSELNVNALELDDSALYLCASSVSGQGRYEQYFGPGTRLTVT.

CDR3 coding DNA: TGCGCCAGCAGCCTCTCCCCGGGACAACACTCTGGGGCCAACGTCCTGACTTTC. It codes for CASSLSPGQHSGANVLTF. V is TRBV4-1 and J is TRBJ2-6; tentatively, D is TRBD1 (6 bases). The CDR3 is 18 amino acids. Deletions cut 4 bases from V and 0 bases from J, with 16 bases between. The V gene's germline CDR1 is MGHRA and CDR2 YSYEKL.

This chain uses TRBV6-5 with TRBJ1-2; D perhaps matches TRBD1 (5 bases). V lost 3 bases and J 1 base, leaving 9 bases between the germline ends. There are 14 residues in the CDR3. Germline V gene lookup returns CDR1 MNHEY and CDR2 SVGAGI. CDR3 sequence: CASSYKGVNYGYTF. CDR3 in DNA: TGTGCCAGCAGTTATAAAGGGGTTAACTATGGCTACACCTTC.

The genes are TRBV6-5 and TRBJ2-1, with 12 positions matching TRBD2. Losses at the gene ends were 6 bases for V and 7 bases for J; bases not matched to a gene: 7. Germline CDR1 and CDR2: MNHEY and SVGAGI. The CDR3 runs to 15 residues. The CDR3 reads CASSNTGTSGNEQFF. The CDR3 DNA reads as TGTGCCAGCAGCAACACCGGGACTAGCGGGAATGAGCAGTTCTTC.

The V gene is TRBV9, the J gene TRBJ2-2; 9 bases line up with TRBD1. The V and J ends lost 1 base and 1 base, in that order; junction bases with no gene match: 2. The CDR3 spans 16 residues. Germline V gene lookup returns CDR1 SGDLS and CDR2 YYNGEE. The CDR3 sequence is CASSVSGQGNTGELFF. DNA for the CDR3: TGTGCCAGCAGCGTATCGGGACAGGGGAACACCGGGGAGCTGTTTTTT.

CDR3 protein: CASSSLVGGFF. The CDR3 nucleotides read TGTGCCAGCAGTTCGCTAGTGGGGGGGTTCTTC. This chain connects TRBV28 to TRBJ2-1; tentative D call: TRBD2 (6 bases). The germline V gene has CDR1 MDHEN and CDR2 SYDVKM. V was pared by 4 bases and J by 15 bases, with 13 bases between. This CDR3 comprises 11 residues.

The chain is built from TRBV19 and TRBJ2-5; D ambiguous. CDR1 LNHDA and CDR2 SQIVND come from the germline V gene (reference sequence). This CDR3 spans 13 amino acids. The germline V and J ends were trimmed by 5 bases and 5 bases, with 12 bases remaining between them. Here the CDR3 reads CASSRSDWETQYF. CDR3 DNA: TGTGCCAGTAGTCGCTCCGACTGGGAGACCCAGTACTTC. The full variable domain, its missing parts supplied by reference TRBV19 and TRBJ2-5, is DGGITQSPKYLFRKEGQNVTLSCEQNLNHDAMYWYRQDPGQGLRLIYYSQIVNDFQKGDIAEGYSVSREKKESFPLTVTSAQKNPTAFYLCASSRSDWETQYFGPGTRLLVL.